The subject of this entry is one T cell receptor (beta chain). These data belong to a study of blood T cell repertoires in COVID-19. Under the authors' procedure: Quantification of nucleated cells was approximated via reference gene primer amplification. Measured with immunoSEQ multiplex PCR; TCRdb has only the in-frame clones, and not every one. Clone size and V and J calls were adopted from that table, with D and trimming inferred from the DNA. The sample lists hundreds of thousands of clones, approximately 79% occurring once. Trimming left V 8 bases short and J 12 bases short, with 8 bases between. CDR1 and CDR2 (germline): LGHDT, YNNKEL (reference sequence). The CDR3 totals 10 residues.

The gene calls are TRBV3-1 (or the pseudogene TRBV3-2) and TRBJ1-6, with unresolved D. The sequenced sample consisted of PBMCs or T cells enriched from blood (not recorded which). The sequence came from a man aged 30-40 years with acute COVID-19. The CDR3 region has the DNA TGTGCCAGCGGGGAGGGACCCCTCCACTTT. This codes for CASGEGPLHF.